These 31 T cell receptor beta chains were sequenced from one sample in a study of early T cells in non-severe SARS-CoV-2 infection (dated by TCRdb to about 2021). Library generation was performed with 5' RACE. TCRdb shows the sequencer as NextSeq 500. Through fastp at Q25 and MiXCR, TCRdb rebuilt clones from the public reads, retaining in-frame beta chains. A single entry per CDR3 protein holds the most common genes and DNA from its merged rows. This sample has about 71,000 distinct CDR3 sequences in its table, and roughly an eighth of those were observed once. The leading ten clones occupy 11% to 15% of the sample. Sequencing input: whole blood. The receptors come from an adult who was a healthcare worker with PCR-confirmed SARS-CoV-2 infection or an uninfected control (not recorded which).

The chain links TRBV28 to TRBJ1-6; D call uncertain. Trimming stripped 7 bases from V and 7 bases from J, with 11 bases between. This CDR3 is built from 13 residues. CDR1 is MDHEN, CDR2 SYDVKM, per germline. Written as DNA, the CDR3 is TGTGCCAGCACGGGAACGTTAAATTCACCCCTCCACTTT. Translation gives CASTGTLNSPLHF.

The chain couples TRBV13 to TRBJ2-2; possibly TRBD1 for D (6 bases). The germline gives CDR1 PRHDT, CDR2 FYEKMQ (reference sequence). The CDR3 totals 13 residues. V was clipped by 8 bases and J by 7 bases, with 14 bases between them. DNA for the CDR3: TGTGCCAGCCAACAGGGAGTCAGCGGGGAGCTGTTTTTT. Its translation: CASQQGVSGELFF.

The gene calls are TRBV10-3 and TRBJ1-2, with D possibly matching TRBD1 (5 bases). V was clipped by 4 bases and J by 4 bases, with 10 bases between them. The CDR3 is 13 residues long. Germline CDR1 and CDR2: ENHRY and SYGVKD. This chain's CDR3 is CAISGGHFYGYTF. The CDR3 nucleotides read TGTGCCATCAGTGGGGGCCACTTCTATGGCTACACCTTC.

This clonotype has a count of ten or more. The genes are TRBV4-2 and TRBJ1-4; D remains unclear. This CDR3 has 16 amino acids. Per germline, CDR1 LGHNA and CDR2 YNFKEQ. Trimming removed 0 bases from V and 3 bases from J, with 11 bases in between. The chain's CDR3 is CASSQDGQHSNEKLFF. The CDR3, as DNA: TGTGCCAGCAGCCAAGATGGCCAGCACTCTAATGAAAAACTGTTTTTT.

The table lists this clonotype with a few counts. The genes are TRBV20-1 and TRBJ2-6; D call uncertain. The CDR3 has 18 amino acids. Per the germline V gene, CDR1 is DFQATT and CDR2 is SNEGSKA (reference sequence). V was pared by 1 base and J by 0 bases, with 16 bases between. The CDR3 protein is CSARARAVGASGANVLTF. CDR3 sequence (DNA): TGCAGTGCTAGAGCACGGGCCGTGGGCGCCTCTGGGGCCAACGTCCTGACTTTC.

This chain joins TRBV28 and TRBJ1-4, with D perhaps matching TRBD1 (6 bases). The V and J ends lost 5 bases and 0 bases respectively, with 10 bases between them. The CDR3 has 15 amino acids. Looked up from germline, CDR1 is MDHEN and CDR2 is SYDVKM. CDR3 coding DNA: TGTGCCAGCAGTCCTCAGGGGTCAACTAATGAAAAACTGTTTTTT. This codes for CASSPQGSTNEKLFF.

This chain uses TRBV7-9 with TRBJ2-1; D call uncertain. The CDR3 has 14 residues. Germline assignment: CDR1 SEHNR and CDR2 FQNEAQ (reference sequence). V lost 4 bases and J 0 bases, leaving 7 bases between the germline ends. The CDR3 loop is CASSSENSYNEQFF. CDR3 in DNA: TGTGCCAGCAGCTCCGAGAACTCCTACAATGAGCAGTTCTTC.

There are a few counts of this clonotype. The chain is built from TRBV6-6 and TRBJ1-2; D might be TRBD1 (6 bases). Germline V gives CDR1 MNHNY, CDR2 SVGAGI (reference sequence). This CDR3 region has 14 residues. Trimming stripped 2 bases from V and 3 bases from J, with 10 bases between. The CDR3 spells CASSYDRSDYGYTF. For the CDR3, the DNA is TGTGCCAGCAGTTACGACAGGTCAGACTATGGCTACACCTTC.

The chain combines TRBV5-1 with TRBJ2-3, with TRBD2 identical over 8 bases. The CDR3 extends over 14 amino acids. Trimming removed 6 bases from V and 4 bases from J; junction bases left unmatched: 7. Per germline, CDR1 SGHRS and CDR2 YFSETQ. The CDR3 DNA follows: TGCGCCAGCAAGAGCGGGGGCGCATCAGATACGCAGTATTTT. Protein product: CASKSGGASDTQYF.

This clonotype was observed a handful of times. V gene TRBV7-2 combines with J gene TRBJ1-3; unclear D gene. The CDR3 loop spans 13 amino acids. V was clipped by 4 bases and J by 9 bases, with 13 bases between them. Germline loops: CDR1 SGHTA, CDR2 FQGNSA. The CDR3 loop reads CASSSTKGGTIYF. In DNA, the CDR3 is TGTGCCAGCAGCTCCACGAAGGGAGGCACCATATATTTT.

The chain couples TRBV6-2 or TRBV6-3 to TRBJ2-1, with D tentatively TRBD1 or TRBD2 (5 bases each). The CDR3 sequence is 13 residues long. Per the germline V gene, CDR1 is MNHEY and CDR2 is SVGEGT. Trimming took off 7 bases at V and 8 bases at J, with 15 bases between the two ends. The CDR3 region has the DNA TGTGCCAGCAACGTGGCAGGGCGGGATGAGCAGTTCTTC. It translates to CASNVAGRDEQFF.

The V call is TRBV3-1, the J call TRBJ2-1; TRBD2 matches at 8 bases. Germline V gene lookup returns CDR1 LGHDT and CDR2 YNNKEL (reference sequence). CDR3 length equals 15 residues. V lost 8 bases and J lost 7; bases outside the gene matches: 13. This chain's CDR3 is CASGNSYRGGNEQFF. In nucleotides, the CDR3 is TGTGCCAGCGGTAATTCTTACCGGGGGGGTAATGAGCAGTTCTTC.

This chain uses TRBV6-6 with TRBJ2-2; perhaps TRBD2 as D (5 bases). Germline CDR1 MNHNY, CDR2 SVGAGI (reference sequence). The CDR3 has 17 residues. Trimming left V 2 bases short and J 3 bases short, with 16 bases between. The chain's CDR3 is CASSYLEGYRDTGELFF. CDR3 nucleotide sequence: TGTGCCAGCAGTTACCTTGAGGGCTACCGGGACACCGGGGAGCTGTTTTTT.

In this sample, this clonotype turned up many times. The chain links TRBV6-2 or TRBV6-3 to TRBJ1-1; 7 bases fit TRBD1. Germline V gene data show CDR1 as MNHEY and CDR2 as SVGEGT. V was pared by 5 bases and J by 0 bases, with 9 bases of the junction left unmatched. The CDR3 loop spans 16 amino acids. CDR3 region: CASSTRATGLNTEAFF. In DNA, the CDR3 is TGTGCCAGCAGTACCCGGGCGACAGGGCTGAACACTGAAGCTTTCTTT.

The V call is TRBV4-2, the J call TRBJ1-1; D gene unclear. V was trimmed by 0 bases and J by 4 bases, leaving 12 bases between them. There are 15 residues in the CDR3. Germline V gene data show CDR1 as LGHNA and CDR2 as YNFKEQ. The CDR3 DNA reads as TGTGCCAGCAGCCAAGACGTCTCCCGGGGCACTGAAGCTTTCTTT. Protein: CASSQDVSRGTEAFF.

V is TRBV20-1 and J is TRBJ2-3, with 11 bases that match TRBD2. Germline V gene sequence: CDR1 DFQATT, CDR2 SNEGSKA (reference sequence). Trimming cost V 0 bases and J 10 bases; bases outside gene matches: 9. This CDR3 comprises 15 residues. CDR3 sequence (DNA): TGCAGTGCTAGAGATGGTAGCGGGGGGGCCTCGGCGCAGTATTTT. It is translated as CSARDGSGGASAQYF.

The chain is built from TRBV10-3 and TRBJ2-5; TRBD2 matches 8 bases. The V and J ends lost 6 bases and 11 bases, in that order; junction bases with no gene match: 11. The CDR3 runs 13 residues. Germline V gene data show CDR1 as ENHRY and CDR2 as SYGVKD. The CDR3 here is CAISAGGRSPQYF. Here the CDR3 DNA reads TGTGCCATCAGCGCGGGGGGCCGATCACCTCAGTACTTC.

This chain joins TRBV27 and TRBJ2-1, with D possibly being TRBD1 (5 bases). The ends were cut back, 5 bases at V and 2 bases at J, with 13 bases in the middle. The CDR3 extends over 15 amino acids. Germline CDR1 is MNHEY and CDR2 is SMNVEV (reference sequence). CDR3 in amino acids: CASSPQGVAYNEQFF. The CDR3 DNA sequence: TGTGCCAGCAGTCCACAAGGGGTCGCCTACAATGAGCAGTTCTTC.

The chain is built from TRBV6-1 and TRBJ1-2; 9 bases are shared with TRBD1. The V and J ends lost 4 bases and 4 bases, in that order; junction bases with no gene match: 13. Germline loops: CDR1 MNHNS, CDR2 SASEGT. The CDR3 runs to 17 residues. CDR3 nucleotides: TGTGCCAGCAGTGCCCCGATCGGACAGGGGATCATCTATGGCTACACCTTC. Amino acids: CASSAPIGQGIIYGYTF.

The rearrangement links TRBV4-2 to TRBJ2-1; 7 nucleotides match TRBD2. The CDR3 contains 17 residues. The germline V gene encodes CDR1 LGHNA and CDR2 YNFKEQ. Trimming cost V 0 bases and J 0 bases; bases outside gene matches: 5. The CDR3 DNA sequence: TGTGCCAGCAGCCAAGATCCAGCGGGGTCCTCCTACAATGAGCAGTTCTTC. Residues: CASSQDPAGSSYNEQFF.

This clonotype rates as medium-sized. The J gene is TRBJ2-1, the V gene TRBV3-1, with unresolved D. V was trimmed by 1 base and J by 10 bases, leaving 20 bases between them. Germline loops: CDR1 LGHDT, CDR2 YNNKEL (reference sequence). There are 16 residues in the CDR3. The CDR3 DNA follows: TGTGCCAGCAGCCAAGTTTTAGAGCGCGCCTACGGGGAGCAGTTCTTC. Its protein is CASSQVLERAYGEQFF.

This clonotype was seen repeatedly, ten times or more. Here the CDR3 reads CASSLGQKVRNQPQHF. Written as DNA, the CDR3 is TGCGCCAGCAGCTTGGGGCAAAAGGTCCGAAATCAGCCCCAGCATTTT. The chain is built from TRBV5-1 and TRBJ1-5; D ambiguous. Germline CDR1 and CDR2: SGHRS and YFSETQ. This CDR3 has 16 residues. V lost 0 bases, J lost 4 bases, and 14 bases lay in between.

This clonotype was found a few times. This chain uses TRBV3-1 with TRBJ1-4; TRBD1 agrees at 10 bases. CDR3 size: 16 residues. Trimming cost V 2 bases and J 7 bases; bases outside gene matches: 7. Germline CDR1 and CDR2: LGHDT and YNNKEL (reference sequence). The CDR3 is CASSQQPGTGVEKLFF. The CDR3 nucleotides read TGTGCCAGCAGCCAACAACCCGGGACAGGGGTTGAAAAACTGTTTTTT.

The J gene is TRBJ2-1, the V gene TRBV2; 9 bases fit TRBD2. The germline V gene encodes CDR1 SNHLY and CDR2 FYNNEI. The CDR3 has 15 amino acids. V gave up 6 bases and J gave up 10 bases; unmatched junction bases: 13. CDR3 nucleotides: TGTGCCAGCAGGATTAGCGGGGGTAGGGGAGGCGAGCAGTTCTTC. Its translation is CASRISGGRGGEQFF.

CDR3 nucleotide sequence: TGCGCCAGCAATTTACAGCCTAGCGGCCAAGAGACCCAGTACTTC. Translation: CASNLQPSGQETQYF. This sequence joins TRBV5-1 and TRBJ2-5; the match to TRBD2 covers 7 bases. The CDR3 extends over 15 amino acids. CDR1 and CDR2 (germline): SGHRS, YFSETQ. V shed 6 bases and J 1 base; nucleotides not matched to a gene: 9.

Only a few counts were recorded for this clonotype. The chain employs TRBV11-2 and TRBJ2-5; TRBD2 matches 11 bases. V was pared by 2 bases and J by 4 bases, with 6 bases of the junction left unmatched. The CDR3 covers 16 residues. Germline CDR1 is SGHAT and CDR2 is FQNNGV. The CDR3 spells CASSLNLAGGTETQYF. The DNA for the CDR3 is TGTGCCAGCAGCTTAAACCTAGCGGGGGGCACAGAGACCCAGTACTTC. Full variable domain (remainder filled in from reference TRBV11-2 and TRBJ2-5): EAGVAQSPRYKIIEKRQSVAFWCNPISGHATLYWYQQILGQGPKLLIQFQNNGVVDDSQLPKDRFSAERLKGVDSTLKIQPAKLEDSAVYLCASSLNLAGGTETQYFGPGTRLLVL.

Ten or more counts support this clonotype. The chain uses TRBV7-2 and TRBJ2-1; D not certain. Trimming removed 1 base at V and 13 bases at J, with 11 bases between. The CDR3 contains 12 residues. Germline V gives CDR1 SGHTA, CDR2 FQGNSA. CDR3 DNA: TGTGCCAGCAGCTTAGGGCTGCTGAAACAGTTCTTC. As protein: CASSLGLLKQFF.

In this sample, this clonotype turned up a few times. The CDR3 loop reads CASSSHPSIEQGMSATDTQYF. CDR3 DNA: TGTGCCAGCAGCTCCCATCCATCAATAGAACAGGGGATGTCGGCCACAGATACGCAGTATTTT. The chain recombines TRBV7-9 with TRBJ2-3, with 7 bases fitting TRBD1. J was trimmed by 2 bases and V by 4 bases; bases with no gene match: 24. Germline CDR1 and CDR2: SEHNR and FQNEAQ (reference sequence). The CDR3 is 21 amino acids.

This clonotype was counted many times. The rearrangement links TRBV5-6 to TRBJ2-1, with 7 bases identical to TRBD2. CDR1 and CDR2 (germline): SGHDT, YYEEEE. Trimming at V came to 5 bases and at J to 13 bases, leaving 9 bases not matched to a gene. This CDR3 has 12 amino acids. The CDR3 sequence is CASSAPGLPQFF. CDR3 bases: TGTGCCAGCAGTGCGCCGGGACTACCACAGTTCTTC. Based on the CDR3 plus reference TRBV5-6 and TRBJ2-1, the full variable domain is DAGVTQSPTHLIKTRGQQVTLRCSPKSGHDTVSWYQQALGQGPQFIFQYYEEEERQRGNFPDRFSGHQFPNYSSELNVNALLLGDSALYLCASSAPGLPQFFGPGTRLTVL.

This clonotype was seen a few times. The rearrangement joins TRBV7-7 to TRBJ2-2; no definite D call. This CDR3 has 14 residues. Germline V lookup: CDR1 SSHAT, CDR2 FNYEAQ (reference sequence). Trimming took off 6 bases at V and 4 bases at J, with 12 bases between the two ends. In DNA form, the CDR3 reads TGTGCCAGCAGACCCGACCACCGCACCGGGGAGCTGTTTTTT. Its protein product is CASRPDHRTGELFF.

CDR3: CASSLRTDEKLFF. CDR3 nucleotide sequence: TGTGCCAGCAGCTTAAGAACCGATGAAAAACTGTTTTTT. The V call is TRBV7-6, the J call TRBJ1-4; D remains unclear. Germline V gives CDR1 SGHVS, CDR2 FNYEAQ. The CDR3 consists of 13 residues. With 2 bases removed from V and 6 bases from J, the gap between germline ends came to 7 bases. The variable domain in full, completed from reference TRBV7-6 and TRBJ1-4, reads GAGVSQSPRYKVTKRGQDVALRCDPISGHVSLYWYRQALGQGPEFLTYFNYEAQQDKSGLPNDRFSAERPEGSISTLTIQRTEQRDSAMYRCASSLRTDEKLFFGSGTQLSVL.